This TCR beta chain is from a study of cytomegalovirus exposure and HLA in healthy donors. Study outcomes and limitations: As was reported, the classifier diagnosed cytomegalovirus status with high specificity and sensitivity. Cytomegalovirus-associated TCR beta chains were listed, numbering 164.

A note on this clone: The antigen is not known.

V was cut by 4 bases and J by 0 bases, with 14 bases left in between. The CDR3 extends over 15 amino acids. CDR1 and CDR2 (germline): SGHRS, YFSETQ. This table comes from immunoSEQ multiplex PCR, and its TCRdb copy is limited to in-frame clones, with some not included. The sample consists of tens of thousands of clones, around 90% of them appearing once. The origin of this receptor is a woman younger than 45 in good health and CMV-seronegative. The V and J genes are TRBV5-1 and TRBJ2-7, with D hard to call. Sequencing was carried out using PBMCs. The CDR3 region is CASSVDNTPSYEQYF. In DNA, the CDR3 is TGCGCCAGCAGCGTAGATAATACTCCCTCCTACGAGCAGTACTTC.